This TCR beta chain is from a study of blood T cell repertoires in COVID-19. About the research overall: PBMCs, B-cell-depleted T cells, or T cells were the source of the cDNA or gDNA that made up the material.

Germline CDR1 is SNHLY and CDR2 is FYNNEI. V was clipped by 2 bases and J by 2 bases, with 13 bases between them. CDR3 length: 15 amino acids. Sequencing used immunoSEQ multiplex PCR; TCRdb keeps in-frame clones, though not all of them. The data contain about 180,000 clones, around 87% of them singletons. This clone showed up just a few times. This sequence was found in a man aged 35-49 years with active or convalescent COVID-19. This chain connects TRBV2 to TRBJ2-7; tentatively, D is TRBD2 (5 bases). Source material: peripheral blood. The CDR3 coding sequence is TGTGCCAGCAGTGAAAAGAGGGCCATACCCTACGAGCAGTACTTC. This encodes CASSEKRAIPYEQYF.